This entry concerns a single TCR beta chain. Antigen unknown. The data were obtained in a study of shared clonotypes between healthy human individuals. Overall study findings and caveats: The sampled material consisted only of blood, and tissue repertoires are likely to differ. It was observed that approximately 5% of naive CD4 clonotypes were shared across several donors.

Clones were sequenced by immunoSEQ multiplex PCR, and TCRdb holds only the in-frame ones, with some missing. Here the sample spans about 2 million clones, 85% to 95% being singletons. HIV-negative, healthy adults without recent acute infections or vaccinations were the donors. Researchers partitioned CD4+ cells into CD45RA+ naive and CD45RA-negative memory subsets. The receptor was derived from a man younger than 35 in good health. Sequences were obtained from naive CD4+ T cells sorted from blood. Documented subset: CD45RA+ positively selected.

The CDR3 DNA is TGTGCCAGCAGGCCCGGGACAAAGGAACGAACTGAACAAAAACTGTTTTTT. Its translation: CASRPGTKERTEQKLFF. The chain couples TRBV11-2 to TRBJ1-4; D might be TRBD1 (6 bases). The CDR3 has 17 residues. Per the germline V gene, CDR1 is SGHAT and CDR2 is FQNNGV. The V end was cut by 6 bases, the J end by 9 bases, with 26 bases between. The complete variable domain, with remaining parts taken from reference TRBV11-2 and TRBJ1-4, reads EAGVAQSPRYKIIEKRQSVAFWCNPISGHATLYWYQQILGQGPKLLIQFQNNGVVDDSQLPKDRFSAERLKGVDSTLKIQPAKLEDSAVYLCASRPGTKERTEQKLFFGSGTQLSVL.